One and the same sample provided the 9 T cell receptor beta chains below, sequenced in a study of T-cell reconstitution after alpha-beta-depleted transplantation in children. The TCRbeta library incorporated unique molecular identifiers. A single record per CDR3 protein comes from TCRdb applying MiXCR to the PCR reads. The table shows 500,000 to 600,000 distinct CDR3 sequences, with over 20% occurring only once. The sample was PBMCs, taken before TCRalphabeta/CD19-depleted stem cell transplant. The source is a boy less than two years old with Wiskott-Aldrich syndrome, due to receive a stem cell transplant.

This clonotype occurred a few times. CDR3 residues: CASSRGTSGSRELFF. The CDR3 DNA sequence: TGTGCCAGCAGCCGAGGGACTAGCGGGAGTCGGGAGCTGTTTTTT. This chain connects TRBV28 to TRBJ2-2; 14 bases are a match to TRBD2. There are 15 residues in the CDR3. Per germline, CDR1 MDHEN and CDR2 SYDVKM. The junction had 6 bases not matched to a gene; V was cut back by 6 bases and J by 9 bases.

The gene calls are TRBV20-1 and TRBJ2-1, with D perhaps matching TRBD1 (5 bases). The CDR3 extends over 14 amino acids. CDR1 and CDR2 from the germline V gene are DFQATT and SNEGSKA (reference sequence). The V and J ends lost 6 bases and 4 bases respectively, with 16 bases between them. The CDR3 bases are TGCAGTGCCACCAAATCAGGGAAATACAATGAGCAGTTCTTC. Its translation: CSATKSGKYNEQFF.

The J gene is TRBJ2-5, the V gene TRBV24-1; 7 nucleotides match TRBD2. The CDR3 covers 15 residues. Germline trimming cut 5 bases from V and 2 bases from J; bases unmatched to any gene: 7. In germline, CDR1 is KGHDR, CDR2 SFDVKD. DNA for the CDR3: TGTGCCACCAGTGTGGCAGGGAGGGGACAAGAGACCCAGTACTTC. Residues: CATSVAGRGQETQYF.

This clonotype appeared a few times. This chain joins TRBV5-1 and TRBJ1-2, with D perhaps matching TRBD1 (5 bases). CDR1 and CDR2 from the germline V gene are SGHRS and YFSETQ. V was clipped by 0 bases and J by 4 bases, with 10 bases between them. The CDR3 is 14 amino acids. The CDR3: CASSLDQGVYGYTF. The CDR3 nucleotides are TGCGCCAGCAGCTTGGACCAGGGAGTCTATGGCTACACCTTC.

The chain carries TRBV7-6 and TRBJ2-3; D perhaps matches TRBD2 (6 bases). Trimming left V 5 bases short and J 10 bases short, with 13 bases between. The V gene's germline CDR1 is SGHVS and CDR2 FNYEAQ. This CDR3 is 12 amino acids long. The CDR3 DNA follows: TGTGCCAGCAGCCTTGGGTCGGGGGCGCAGTATTTT. Translated: CASSLGSGAQYF.

This clonotype was seen at least ten times. The CDR3 loop is CASSSGQGYEQYF. CDR3 nucleotide sequence: TGTGCCAGCAGTTCCGGACAGGGCTACGAGCAGTACTTC. The chain has TRBV28 and TRBJ2-7; 8 nucleotides agree with TRBD1. Germline V CDR1 and CDR2: MDHEN, SYDVKM. Germline trimming cut 4 bases from V and 3 bases from J; bases unmatched to any gene: 2. The CDR3 length is 13 residues.

The CDR3 coding sequence is TGCGCCAGCAGTCCATACACCGGGACAGGGTTAAAAGAGACCCAGTACTTC. Amino acids: CASSPYTGTGLKETQYF. This chain joins TRBV5-1 and TRBJ2-5, with 9 bases matching TRBD1. Germline V gene lookup returns CDR1 SGHRS and CDR2 YFSETQ. This CDR3 is built from 17 residues. With V trimmed by 5 bases and J by 3 bases, 14 bases remained unmatched.

The chain carries TRBV6-1 and TRBJ2-5; 11 positions agree with TRBD1. The J segment lost 4 bases and the V segment lost 6 bases, leaving 10 bases of the junction unmatched. The CDR3 has 16 amino acids. Germline V lookup: CDR1 MNHNS, CDR2 SASEGT. This chain's CDR3 is CASSHLGQGAIETQYF. CDR3 nucleotides: TGTGCCAGCAGCCACCTCGGACAGGGGGCCATAGAGACCCAGTACTTC.

This clonotype was picked up many times. This rearrangement joins TRBV6-5 to TRBJ2-1; the match to TRBD2 covers 7 bases. The CDR3 spans 14 residues. Germline V gives CDR1 MNHEY, CDR2 SVGAGI. V shed 6 bases, J shed 5 bases, and the junction held 7 bases outside the gene matches. This chain's CDR3 is CASRMSGTNNEQFF. CDR3 DNA: TGTGCCAGCAGAATGAGCGGGACCAACAATGAGCAGTTCTTC.